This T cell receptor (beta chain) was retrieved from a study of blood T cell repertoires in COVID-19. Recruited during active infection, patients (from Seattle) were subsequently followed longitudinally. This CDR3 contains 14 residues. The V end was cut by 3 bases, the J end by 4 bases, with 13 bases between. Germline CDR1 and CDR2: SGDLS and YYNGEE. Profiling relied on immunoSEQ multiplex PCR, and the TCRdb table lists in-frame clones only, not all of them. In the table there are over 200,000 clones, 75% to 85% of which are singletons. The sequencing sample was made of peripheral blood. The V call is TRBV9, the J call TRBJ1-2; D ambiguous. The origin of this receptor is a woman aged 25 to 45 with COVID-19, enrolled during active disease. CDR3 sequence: CASSDPGKGYGYTF. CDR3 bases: TGTGCCAGCAGCGACCCGGGAAAGGGCTATGGCTACACCTTC.